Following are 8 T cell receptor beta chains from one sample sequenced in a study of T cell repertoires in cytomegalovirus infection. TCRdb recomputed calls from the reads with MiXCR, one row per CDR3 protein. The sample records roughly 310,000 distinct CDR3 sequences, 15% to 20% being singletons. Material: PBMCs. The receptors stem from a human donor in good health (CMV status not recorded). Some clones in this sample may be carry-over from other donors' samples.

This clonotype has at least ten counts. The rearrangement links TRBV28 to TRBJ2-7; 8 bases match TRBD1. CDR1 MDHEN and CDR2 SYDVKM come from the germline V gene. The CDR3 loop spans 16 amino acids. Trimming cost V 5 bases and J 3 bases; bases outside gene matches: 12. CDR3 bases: TGTGCCAGCAGTACCCAGGGGGCGGATTTTTACTACGAGCAGTACTTC. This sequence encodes CASSTQGADFYYEQYF.

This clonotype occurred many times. CDR3 amino acids: CASSLVFSQETQYF. The CDR3 nucleotides are TGTGCCAGCAGCTTAGTTTTCTCCCAAGAGACCCAGTACTTC. The V gene is TRBV7-2, the J gene TRBJ2-5; the D is unclear. V was trimmed by 1 base and J by 1 base, leaving 7 bases between them. The CDR3 runs to 14 residues. From germline, CDR1 is SGHTA and CDR2 FQGNSA.

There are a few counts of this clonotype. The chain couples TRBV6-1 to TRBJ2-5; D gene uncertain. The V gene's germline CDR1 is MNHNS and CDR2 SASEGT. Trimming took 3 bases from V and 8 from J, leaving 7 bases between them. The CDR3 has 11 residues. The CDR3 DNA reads TGTGCCAGCAGTGACTCCAGAACCCAGTACTTC. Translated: CASSDSRTQYF.

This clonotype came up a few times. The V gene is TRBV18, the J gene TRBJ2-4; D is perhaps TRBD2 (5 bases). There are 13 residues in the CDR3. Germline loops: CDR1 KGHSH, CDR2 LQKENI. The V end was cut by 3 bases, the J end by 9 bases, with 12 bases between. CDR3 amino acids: CASSPYVEGIQYF. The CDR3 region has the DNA TGTGCCAGCTCACCCTACGTTGAGGGCATTCAGTACTTC.

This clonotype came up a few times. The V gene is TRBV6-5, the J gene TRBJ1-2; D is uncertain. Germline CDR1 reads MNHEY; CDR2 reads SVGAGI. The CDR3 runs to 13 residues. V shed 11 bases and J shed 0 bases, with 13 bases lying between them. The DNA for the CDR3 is TGTGCCTGCCGCGGAAGAGCTAACTATGGCTACACCTTC. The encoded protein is CACRGRANYGYTF.

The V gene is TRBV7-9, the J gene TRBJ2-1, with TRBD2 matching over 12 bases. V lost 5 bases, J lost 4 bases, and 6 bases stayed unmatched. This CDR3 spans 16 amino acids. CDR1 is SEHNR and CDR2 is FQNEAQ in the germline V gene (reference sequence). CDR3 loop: CASSRWTSGAYNEQFF. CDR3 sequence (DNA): TGTGCCAGCAGCCGCTGGACTAGCGGGGCGTACAATGAGCAGTTCTTC. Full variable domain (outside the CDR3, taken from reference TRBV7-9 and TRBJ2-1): DTGVSQNPRHKITKRGQNVTFRCDPISEHNRLYWYRQTLGQGPEFLTYFQNEAQLEKSRLLSDRFSAERPKGSFSTLEIQRTEQGDSAMYLCASSRWTSGAYNEQFFGPGTRLTVL.

CDR3 nucleotide sequence: TGTGCCAGCAGCCCCCGTGGCTTGCTCAATGAGCAGTTCTTC. Translation: CASSPRGLLNEQFF. This rearrangement joins TRBV9 to TRBJ2-1; D not certain. CDR3 length: 14 residues. Germline-derived CDR1 and CDR2 are SGDLS and YYNGEE. V lost 4 bases to trimming and J lost 6 bases, with 14 bases between them. The whole variable domain, remainder taken from reference TRBV9 and TRBJ2-1, is DSGVTQTPKHLITATGQRVTLRCSPRSGDLSVYWYQQSLDQGLQFLIQYYNGEERAKGNILERFSAQQFPDLHSELNLSSLELGDSALYFCASSPRGLLNEQFFGPGTRLTVL.

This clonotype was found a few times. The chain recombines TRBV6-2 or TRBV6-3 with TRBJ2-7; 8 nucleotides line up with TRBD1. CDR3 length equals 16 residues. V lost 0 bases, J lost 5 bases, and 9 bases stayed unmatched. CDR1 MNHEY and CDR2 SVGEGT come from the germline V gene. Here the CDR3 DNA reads TGTGCCAGCAGTTACTCAGTCATCCAGGGGGCCGACGAGCAGTACTTC. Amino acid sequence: CASSYSVIQGADEQYF.